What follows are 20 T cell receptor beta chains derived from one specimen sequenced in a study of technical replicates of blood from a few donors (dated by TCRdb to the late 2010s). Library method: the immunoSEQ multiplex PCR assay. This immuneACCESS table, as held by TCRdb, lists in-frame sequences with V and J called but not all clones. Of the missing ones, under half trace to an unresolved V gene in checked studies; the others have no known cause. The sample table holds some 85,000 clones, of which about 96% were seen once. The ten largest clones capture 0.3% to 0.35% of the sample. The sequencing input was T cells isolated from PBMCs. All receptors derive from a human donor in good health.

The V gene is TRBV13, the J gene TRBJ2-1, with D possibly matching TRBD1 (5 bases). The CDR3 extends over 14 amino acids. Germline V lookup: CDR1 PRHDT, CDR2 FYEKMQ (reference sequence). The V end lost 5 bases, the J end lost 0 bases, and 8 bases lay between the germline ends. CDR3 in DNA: TGTGCCAGCAGCGGGGCGTACTCCTACAATGAGCAGTTCTTC. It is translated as CASSGAYSYNEQFF.

CDR3 sequence: CASSILQGAGNTIYF. The DNA for the CDR3 is TGTGCCAGTAGTATATTACAGGGTGCTGGAAACACCATATATTTT. The rearrangement joins TRBV19 to TRBJ1-3; D possibly corresponds to TRBD1 (6 bases). Germline V gives CDR1 LNHDA, CDR2 SQIVND (reference sequence). The CDR3 length is 15 residues. Trimming cost V 2 bases and J 2 bases, with 10 bases left between them.

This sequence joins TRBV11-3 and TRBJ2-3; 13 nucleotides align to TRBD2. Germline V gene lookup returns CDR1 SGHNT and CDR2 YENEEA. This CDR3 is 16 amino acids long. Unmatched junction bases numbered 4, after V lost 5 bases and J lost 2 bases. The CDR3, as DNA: TGTGCCAGCAGCCTGGGACTAGCGGGAACCACAGATACGCAGTATTTT. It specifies CASSLGLAGTTDTQYF.

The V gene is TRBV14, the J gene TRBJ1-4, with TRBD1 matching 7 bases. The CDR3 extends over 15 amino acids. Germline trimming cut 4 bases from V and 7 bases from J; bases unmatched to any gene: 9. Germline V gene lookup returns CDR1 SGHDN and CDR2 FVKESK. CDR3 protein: CASSRTTGFFEKLFF. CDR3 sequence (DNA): TGTGCCAGCAGCCGTACGACAGGGTTTTTTGAAAAACTGTTTTTT.

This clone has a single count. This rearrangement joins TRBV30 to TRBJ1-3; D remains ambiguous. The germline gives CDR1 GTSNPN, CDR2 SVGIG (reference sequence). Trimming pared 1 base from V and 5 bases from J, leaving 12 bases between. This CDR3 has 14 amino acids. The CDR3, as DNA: TGTGCCTGGAGTGATCCGGGGAGGAGAAACACCATATATTTT. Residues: CAWSDPGRRNTIYF.

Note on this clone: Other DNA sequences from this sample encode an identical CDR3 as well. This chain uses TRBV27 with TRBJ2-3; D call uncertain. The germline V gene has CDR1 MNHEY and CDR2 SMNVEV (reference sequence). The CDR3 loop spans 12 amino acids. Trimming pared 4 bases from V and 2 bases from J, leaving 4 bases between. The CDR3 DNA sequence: TGTGCCAGCAGTTCGTACACAGATACGCAGTATTTT. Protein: CASSSYTDTQYF.

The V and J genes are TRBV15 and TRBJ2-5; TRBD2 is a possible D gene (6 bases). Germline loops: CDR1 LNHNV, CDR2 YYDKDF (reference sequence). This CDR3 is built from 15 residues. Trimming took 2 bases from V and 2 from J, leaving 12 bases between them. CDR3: CATSRTTSPQETQYF. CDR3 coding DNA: TGTGCCACCAGCAGAACCACTAGCCCTCAAGAGACCCAGTACTTC.

The CDR3 loop is CASRTGTGTGNTIYF. The CDR3 DNA sequence: TGTGCCAGCAGAACCGGGACAGGGACTGGAAACACCATATATTTT. The J gene is TRBJ1-3, the V gene TRBV11-3; 9 bases agree with TRBD1. CDR1 SGHNT and CDR2 YENEEA come from the germline V gene. This CDR3 has 15 residues. With V trimmed by 6 bases and J by 2 bases, 5 bases remained unmatched.

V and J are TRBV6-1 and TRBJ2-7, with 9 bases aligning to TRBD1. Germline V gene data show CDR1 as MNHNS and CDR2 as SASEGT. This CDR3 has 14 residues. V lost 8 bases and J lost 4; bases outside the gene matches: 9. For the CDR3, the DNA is TGTGCCAGCGGACGGGCTGGGACAGGGTACGAGCAGTACTTC. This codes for CASGRAGTGYEQYF.

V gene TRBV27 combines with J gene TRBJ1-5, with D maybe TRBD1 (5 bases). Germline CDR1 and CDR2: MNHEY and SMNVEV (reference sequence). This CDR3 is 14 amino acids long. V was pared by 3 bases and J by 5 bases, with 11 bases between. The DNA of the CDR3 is TGTGCCAGCAGTTTGGGACTATATGATCAGCCCCAGCATTTT. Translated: CASSLGLYDQPQHF.

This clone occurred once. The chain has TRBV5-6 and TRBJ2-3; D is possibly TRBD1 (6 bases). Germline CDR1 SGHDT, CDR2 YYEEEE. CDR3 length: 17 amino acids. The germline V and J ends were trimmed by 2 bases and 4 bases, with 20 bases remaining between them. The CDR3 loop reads CASSLKLLHREADTQYF. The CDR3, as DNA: TGTGCCAGCAGCTTAAAATTGTTGCACAGGGAAGCAGATACGCAGTATTTT. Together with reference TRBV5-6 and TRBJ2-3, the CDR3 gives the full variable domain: DAGVTQSPTHLIKTRGQQVTLRCSPKSGHDTVSWYQQALGQGPQFIFQYYEEEERQRGNFPDRFSGHQFPNYSSELNVNALLLGDSALYLCASSLKLLHREADTQYFGPGTRLTVL.

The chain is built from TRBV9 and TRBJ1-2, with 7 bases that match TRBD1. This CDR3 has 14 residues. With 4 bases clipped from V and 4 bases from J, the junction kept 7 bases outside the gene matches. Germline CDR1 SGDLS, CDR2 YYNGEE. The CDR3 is CASSSRDSLYGYTF. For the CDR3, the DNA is TGTGCCAGCAGCTCAAGGGACAGCCTCTATGGCTACACCTTC.

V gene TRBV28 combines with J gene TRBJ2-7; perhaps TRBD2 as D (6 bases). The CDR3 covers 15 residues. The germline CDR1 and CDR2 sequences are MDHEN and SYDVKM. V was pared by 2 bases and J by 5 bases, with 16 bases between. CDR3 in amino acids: CASSLVVGGFHEQYF. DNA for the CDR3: TGTGCCAGCAGTTTAGTTGTCGGGGGTTTCCACGAGCAGTACTTC.

The CDR3 here is CASSTQGVNEQFF. CDR3 sequence (DNA): TGTGCCAGCAGCACCCAGGGGGTCAATGAGCAGTTCTTC. V usage is TRBV9 and J usage is TRBJ2-1; 7 bases align to TRBD1. CDR1 is SGDLS and CDR2 is YYNGEE in the germline V gene. Trimming at V came to 4 bases and at J to 6 bases, leaving 4 bases not matched to a gene. The CDR3 length is 13 residues. Full variable domain (missing parts from reference TRBV9 and TRBJ2-1): DSGVTQTPKHLITATGQRVTLRCSPRSGDLSVYWYQQSLDQGLQFLIQYYNGEERAKGNILERFSAQQFPDLHSELNLSSLELGDSALYFCASSTQGVNEQFFGPGTRLTVL.

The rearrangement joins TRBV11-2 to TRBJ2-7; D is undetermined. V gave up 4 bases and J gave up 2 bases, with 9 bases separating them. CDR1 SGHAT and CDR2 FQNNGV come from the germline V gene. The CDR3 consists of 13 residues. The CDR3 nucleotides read TGTGCCAGCAGCTACACAGATACCTACGAGCAGTACTTC. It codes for CASSYTDTYEQYF.

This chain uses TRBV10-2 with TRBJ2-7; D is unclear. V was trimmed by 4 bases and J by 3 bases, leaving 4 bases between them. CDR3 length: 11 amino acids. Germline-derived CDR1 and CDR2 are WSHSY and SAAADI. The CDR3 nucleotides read TGCGCCAGCAGTGCCCACTACGAGCAGTACTTC. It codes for CASSAHYEQYF.

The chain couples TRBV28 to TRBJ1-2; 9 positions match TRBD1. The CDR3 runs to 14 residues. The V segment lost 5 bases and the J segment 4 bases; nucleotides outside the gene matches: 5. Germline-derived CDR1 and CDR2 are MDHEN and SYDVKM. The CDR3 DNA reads TGTGCCAGCAGTACGGACAGGGGAGGCTATGGCTACACCTTC. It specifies CASSTDRGGYGYTF.

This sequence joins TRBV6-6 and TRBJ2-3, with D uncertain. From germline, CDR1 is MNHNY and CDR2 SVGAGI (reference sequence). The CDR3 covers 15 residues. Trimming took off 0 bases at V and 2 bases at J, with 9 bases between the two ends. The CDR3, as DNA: TGTGCCAGCAGTTACTCCGCAGTATTCACAGATACGCAGTATTTT. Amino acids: CASSYSAVFTDTQYF.

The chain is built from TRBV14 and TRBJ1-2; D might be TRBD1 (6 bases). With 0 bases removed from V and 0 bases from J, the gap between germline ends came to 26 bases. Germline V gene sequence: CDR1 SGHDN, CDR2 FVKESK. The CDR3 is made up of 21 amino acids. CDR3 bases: TGTGCCAGCAGCCAAGATTCGAACCGTCCGGGACAAGGTCCATCTAACTATGGCTACACCTTC. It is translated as CASSQDSNRPGQGPSNYGYTF.

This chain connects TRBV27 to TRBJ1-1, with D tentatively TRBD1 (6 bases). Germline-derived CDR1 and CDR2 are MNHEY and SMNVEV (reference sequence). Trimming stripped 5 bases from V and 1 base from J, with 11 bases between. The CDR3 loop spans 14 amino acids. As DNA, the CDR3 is TGTGCCAGCAGTAAACAGGGACGGAACACTGAAGCTTTCTTT. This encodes CASSKQGRNTEAFF.